This T cell receptor beta chain was obtained from a study of a mutant IDH1 vaccine in newly diagnosed glioma. The wider study: Treated individuals were 62.5% male and approximately 40% female, averaging about 42 years of age. Patients had received radiotherapy, temozolomide, or both previously, most receiving both. Study outcomes and limitations: Around 93% of patients showed vaccine-induced immune responses across multiple MHC alleles.

V dropped 1 base and J dropped 3 bases, with 10 bases sitting between them. The length of the CDR3 is 14 residues. The germline V gene encodes CDR1 MNHNS and CDR2 SASEGT. As regards this clone: What it binds is not known.

Clones were sequenced by immunoSEQ multiplex PCR, and TCRdb holds only the in-frame ones, with some missing. Altogether about 38,000 clones are present, more than 75% being singletons, with the ten largest covering around 5.5%. Time point here: week 5, during vaccination. Mutant IDH1 20-mer peptide, at 300 ug, made up each vaccine dose, with topical imiquimod. New IDH1-mutant, ATRX-lost WHO grade 3 or 4 astrocytomas occurred in donors. The genes are TRBV6-1 and TRBJ2-7; D is uncertain. The specimen was PBMCs, collected from a glioma patient whose treatment included an IDH1 peptide vaccine. The source of this sequence is a man aged 35 to 55 with glioma. The CDR3 DNA follows: TGTGCCAGCAGTGAAGGTCTGGATTTCTACGAGCAGTACTTC. Its translation: CASSEGLDFYEQYF.